This TCR beta chain was recovered during a study of technical replicates of blood from a handful of donors. Germline lookup yields CDR1 GTSNPN and CDR2 SVGIG (reference sequence). This CDR3 spans 13 amino acids. J gave up 0 bases and V 2 bases, and 0 bases lay outside the gene matches. The data were produced by immunoSEQ multiplex PCR, yet TCRdb's version contains in-frame clones alone and is incomplete. Of more than 45,000 clones in the sample, 75% to 95% were seen once. The TCR originated in a human donor in good health. Some clones in this sample may be carry-over from other donors' samples. The specimen was PBMCs. V usage is TRBV30 and J usage is TRBJ2-7, with 8 bases identical to TRBD2. The CDR3 DNA reads TGTGCCTGGAGTAGCGGGAGCTCCTACGAGCAGTACTTC. Its protein is CAWSSGSSYEQYF.